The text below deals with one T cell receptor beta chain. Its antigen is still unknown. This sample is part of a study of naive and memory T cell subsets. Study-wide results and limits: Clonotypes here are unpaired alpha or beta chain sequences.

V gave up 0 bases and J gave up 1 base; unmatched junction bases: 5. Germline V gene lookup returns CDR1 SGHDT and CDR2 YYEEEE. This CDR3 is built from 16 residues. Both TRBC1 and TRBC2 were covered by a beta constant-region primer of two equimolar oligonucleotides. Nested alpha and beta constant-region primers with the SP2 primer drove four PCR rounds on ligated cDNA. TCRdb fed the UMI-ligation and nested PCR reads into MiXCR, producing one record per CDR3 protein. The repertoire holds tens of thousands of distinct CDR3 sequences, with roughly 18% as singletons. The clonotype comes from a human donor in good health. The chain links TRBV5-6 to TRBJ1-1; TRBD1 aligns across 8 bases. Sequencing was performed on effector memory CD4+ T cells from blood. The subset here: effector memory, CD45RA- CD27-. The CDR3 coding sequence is TGTGCCAGCAGCTTGGCCTTGGGGACAGGGAACACTGAAGCTTTCTTT. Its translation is CASSLALGTGNTEAFF. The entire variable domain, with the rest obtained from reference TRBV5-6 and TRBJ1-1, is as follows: DAGVTQSPTHLIKTRGQQVTLRCSPKSGHDTVSWYQQALGQGPQFIFQYYEEEERQRGNFPDRFSGHQFPNYSSELNVNALLLGDSALYLCASSLALGTGNTEAFFGQGTRLTVV.